Following are 17 T cell receptor beta chains from one sample sequenced in a study of blood T cells in healthy people across ages. Using a J-beta primer mix together with a sample-barcoded 5' primer, a second PCR was run for about 6 to 12 cycles. TCRdb processed the 5' RACE reads anew with MiXCR; each CDR3 protein has one entry. The repertoire consists of about 500,000 distinct CDR3 sequences, with 24% occurring once and the leading ten covering less than 9%. The sample was also linked to a second study, of T cells of mothers and their children.

The sequencing input was blood. The receptors come from a boy younger than 18 in good health.

The chain combines TRBV30 with TRBJ2-6; D gene unclear. Germline lookup yields CDR1 GTSNPN and CDR2 SVGIG (reference sequence). CDR3 length: 15 residues. Trimming left V 2 bases short and J 0 bases short, with 8 bases between. CDR3 sequence reads: CAWSPGDSGANVLTF. The CDR3 region has the DNA TGTGCCTGGAGTCCAGGAGACTCTGGGGCCAACGTCCTGACTTTC.

This clonotype was picked up a small number of times. The V call is TRBV29-1, the J call TRBJ1-2; 9 bases align to TRBD1. Germline loops: CDR1 SQVTM, CDR2 ANQGSEA. The CDR3 covers 13 residues. Losses at the gene ends were 1 base for V and 7 bases for J; bases not matched to a gene: 4. The CDR3 region is CSVEAQGARGYTF. In DNA form, the CDR3 reads TGCAGCGTTGAAGCACAGGGGGCGCGTGGCTACACCTTC.

The chain links TRBV3-1 to TRBJ2-3; D not resolved. This CDR3 is built from 14 residues. CDR1 is LGHDT and CDR2 is YNNKEL in the germline V gene (reference sequence). V was shortened by 6 bases and J by 0 bases, with 10 bases between the two germline ends. CDR3 protein: CASRPAGSTDTQYF. DNA of the CDR3: TGTGCCAGCAGGCCCGCTGGAAGCACAGATACGCAGTATTTT.

The chain has TRBV28 and TRBJ2-5; 10 nucleotides align to TRBD2. The J call is doubtful: the DNA matches TRBJ2-1 better. The germline CDR1 and CDR2 sequences are MDHEN and SYDVKM. This CDR3 region has 17 residues. This CDR3 reads CASSFSSASGSSDEQFF. The DNA of the CDR3 is TGTGCCAGCAGTTTTTCCTCGGCTAGCGGGAGTTCGGATGAGCAGTTCTTC.

This chain uses TRBV6-6 with TRBJ2-5; either TRBD1 or TRBD2 may supply D (5 bases each). The CDR3 is made up of 16 amino acids. CDR1 is MNHNY and CDR2 is SVGAGI in the germline V gene (reference sequence). The germline V and J ends were trimmed by 0 bases and 0 bases, with 11 bases remaining between them. CDR3 in amino acids: CASSYSVGRDQETQYF. The CDR3 DNA reads TGTGCCAGCAGTTACTCGGTGGGGCGGGACCAAGAGACCCAGTACTTC.

The rearrangement joins TRBV27 to TRBJ1-1; 7 bases map to TRBD1. CDR1 is MNHEY, CDR2 SMNVEV, per germline (reference sequence). CDR3 length equals 12 residues. The V and J ends lost 7 bases and 10 bases, in that order; junction bases with no gene match: 9. CDR3 in amino acids: CASTNRGRRAFF. In nucleotides, the CDR3 is TGTGCCAGCACAAATAGGGGGCGACGAGCTTTCTTT.

The CDR3: CASSQGQGAKAEAFF. The DNA for the CDR3 is TGTGCCAGCAGCCAGGGACAGGGGGCGAAGGCTGAAGCTTTCTTT. The rearrangement uses TRBV3-1 and TRBJ1-1, with TRBD1 matching over 12 bases. Trimming at V came to 3 bases and at J to 6 bases, leaving 5 bases not matched to a gene. CDR1 is LGHDT, CDR2 YNNKEL, per germline (reference sequence). The CDR3 has 15 residues.

The chain uses TRBV4-1 and TRBJ2-1; 14 positions agree with TRBD2. This CDR3 spans 19 amino acids. Germline V gives CDR1 MGHRA, CDR2 YSYEKL. V dropped 1 base and J dropped 1; count of bases not matched to a gene: 6. DNA for the CDR3: TGCGCCAGCAGCCAAGGGTCCGGGACTAGCGGGGGATCCTACAATGAGCAGTTCTTC. Protein sequence: CASSQGSGTSGGSYNEQFF.

This clonotype appeared a few times. The CDR3 nucleotides read TGCGCCAGCAGCCAAGACCGGGACGCCCGTCTGTCTGGGGCCAACGTCCTGACTTTC. Translating gives CASSQDRDARLSGANVLTF. The V gene is TRBV4-3, the J gene TRBJ2-6; D might be TRBD1 or TRBD2, each matching 5 bases. Trimming left V 0 bases short and J 1 base short, with 16 bases between. Germline V lookup: CDR1 LGHNA, CDR2 YSLEER. There are 19 residues in the CDR3.

The chain joins TRBV7-2 to TRBJ2-7; unclear D gene. Germline loops: CDR1 SGHTA, CDR2 FQGNSA. V was shortened by 6 bases and J by 2 bases, with 11 bases between the two germline ends. The CDR3 loop spans 13 amino acids. This chain's CDR3 is CTSSSHAAYEQYF. The DNA of the CDR3 is TGTACCAGCAGTTCTCATGCAGCCTACGAGCAGTACTTC.

V usage is TRBV28 and J usage is TRBJ2-1, with unresolved D. From germline, CDR1 is MDHEN and CDR2 SYDVKM. Trimming left V 4 bases short and J 10 bases short, with 11 bases between. The CDR3 has 12 amino acids. CDR3 bases: TGTGCCAGCAGTTCTAGGTTGCGGGAGCAGTTCTTC. Its translation is CASSSRLREQFF.

This clonotype has a handful of counts. The chain employs TRBV7-8 and TRBJ2-5, with D possibly matching TRBD2 (6 bases). V was cut by 5 bases and J by 1 base, with 17 bases left in between. The CDR3 consists of 16 residues. Germline-derived CDR1 and CDR2 are SGHVS and FQNEAQ. In DNA form, the CDR3 reads TGTGCCAGCAGCCACCCGGGCGGGGACTTCCAAGAGACCCAGTACTTC. Translated: CASSHPGGDFQETQYF.

On this clonotype itself: Relative to the germline gene, one junction end is altered; a read error may explain this. The chain is built from TRBV7-9 and TRBJ1-2; D remains unclear. This CDR3 region has 15 residues. Germline V lookup: CDR1 SEHNR, CDR2 FQNEAQ (reference sequence). This chain's CDR3 is CASSLDRAFNYGYPF. CDR3 in DNA: TGTGCCAGCAGCTTAGATAGGGCCTTTAACTATGGCTACCCCTTC.

This clonotype was detected a few times. The CDR3 is CASSHYLPGQGEETQYF. The DNA of the CDR3 is TGTGCCAGCAGTCACTACCTACCGGGACAGGGGGAAGAGACCCAGTACTTC. The chain recombines TRBV27 with TRBJ2-5; TRBD1 aligns across 11 bases. V lost 5 bases, J lost 3 bases, and 11 bases stayed unmatched. The CDR3 consists of 17 residues. The V gene's germline CDR1 is MNHEY and CDR2 SMNVEV (reference sequence).

This clonotype was seen only a few times. The CDR3 DNA reads as TGTGCCAGCAGTTTGTTCGGTGAGGTAGGTCAGCCCCAGCATTTT. Protein sequence: CASSLFGEVGQPQHF. This sequence joins TRBV12-3 or TRBV12-4 and TRBJ1-5; D unclear. V shed 3 bases and J shed 6 bases, with 15 bases lying between them. There are 15 residues in the CDR3.

Remarks on this clonotype: A junction end diverges from the germline sequence, so it may reflect a read error. This sequence joins TRBV6-6 and TRBJ2-5; 11 bases fit TRBD1. The CDR3 length is 12 residues. Germline V CDR1 and CDR2: MNHNY, SVGAGI (reference sequence). CDR3 amino acids: CVSRDRGETQYF. CDR3 DNA: TGTGTCAGCAGGGACAGGGGGGAGACCCAGTACTTC.

The V and J genes are TRBV7-9 and TRBJ2-5; 8 bases line up with TRBD2. J lost 2 bases, V lost 7 bases, and 12 bases had no gene match. The CDR3 runs to 16 residues. In germline, CDR1 is SEHNR, CDR2 FQNEAQ (reference sequence). Here the CDR3 reads CASIQIPGLGQETQYF. The CDR3 nucleotides are TGTGCCAGCATCCAAATTCCGGGACTAGGACAAGAGACCCAGTACTTC.